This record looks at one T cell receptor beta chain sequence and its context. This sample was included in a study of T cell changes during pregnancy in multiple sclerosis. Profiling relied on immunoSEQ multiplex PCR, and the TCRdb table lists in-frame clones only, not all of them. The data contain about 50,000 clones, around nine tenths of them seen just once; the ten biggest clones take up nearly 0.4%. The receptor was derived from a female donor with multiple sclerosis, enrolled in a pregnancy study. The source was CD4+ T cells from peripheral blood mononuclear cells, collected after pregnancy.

The CDR3 DNA reads TGTGCCAGCAGTGTTGGAGCTTTGAGCAATCAGCCCCAGCATTTT. Translation: CASSVGALSNQPQHF. This rearrangement joins TRBV2 to TRBJ1-5; D is uncertain. Trimming stripped 4 bases from V and 1 base from J, with 11 bases between. The CDR3 runs 15 residues. Germline values: CDR1 SNHLY, CDR2 FYNNEI.